The present TCR beta chain was sequenced within a study of T cell repertoires in cytomegalovirus infection. Study details: Indications of both CMV infection and matching HLA type were provided by public TCR beta signatures. General study points: Adding up the frequency of public TCR beta families identified people who carried CMV plus the relevant HLA. HLA-C-restricted CMV clonotypes gave the most frequent clonotype in two of eight donors.

V was clipped by 1 base and J by 4 bases, with 8 bases between them. Per germline, CDR1 SGHAT and CDR2 FQDESV (reference sequence). The CDR3 sequence is 13 residues long. TCRdb fed the reads into MiXCR, producing one record per CDR3 protein. The sample holds approximately 260,000 distinct CDR3 sequences, about a sixth seen once. The sample holds many counts of this clonotype. Its antigen is not identified. The clonotype originates from a human donor in good health (CMV status not recorded). Some clones in this sample may be carry-over from other donors' samples. Sequenced material: CD8+ T cells from PBMCs. The rearrangement joins TRBV11-1 to TRBJ2-7; D gene unclear. The CDR3 DNA reads TGTGCCAGCAGCTTAGGACGGGTTTACGAGCAGTACTTC. Protein sequence: CASSLGRVYEQYF. Filled out from reference TRBV11-1 and TRBJ2-7, the complete variable domain reads EAEVAQSPRYKITEKSQAVAFWCDPISGHATLYWYRQILGQGPELLVQFQDESVVDDSQLPKDRFSAERLKGVDSTLKIQPAELGDSAMYLCASSLGRVYEQYFGPGTRLTVT.